One and the same sample provided the 23 T cell receptor beta chains below, sequenced in a study of beta chain features in type 1 diabetes. All of the isolated RNA was reverse transcribed, so expressed TCRB transcripts were sequenced. Sequencing was performed with immunoSEQ multiplex PCR; in TCRdb, only in-frame clones are kept and a portion is missing. The sample lists roughly 370,000 clones; more than 11% were seen once. The specimen sequenced was naive CD4+ T cells from blood. These receptors were obtained from a man aged 30-40 years in good health.

This sequence joins TRBV4-2 and TRBJ2-2; D ambiguous. This CDR3 comprises 14 residues. V was trimmed by 0 bases and J by 5 bases, leaving 7 bases between them. Germline CDR1 is LGHNA and CDR2 is YNFKEQ. CDR3 sequence (DNA): TGTGCCAGCAGCCAAGAGGGCCAGACCGGGGAGCTGTTTTTT. Translated, it gives CASSQEGQTGELFF.

This clone was observed a handful of times. The chain couples TRBV13 to TRBJ2-7; TRBD1 aligns across 8 bases. The V gene end was trimmed by 5 bases and the J gene end by 6 bases; junction bases not matched to a gene: 12. There are 15 residues in the CDR3. Germline V gene lookup returns CDR1 PRHDT and CDR2 FYEKMQ (reference sequence). Here the CDR3 reads CASSRGQGFFSEQYF. The CDR3 region has the DNA TGTGCCAGCAGCCGAGGACAGGGCTTCTTTTCCGAGCAGTACTTC.

V gene TRBV20-1 combines with J gene TRBJ1-1; D is ambiguous. CDR3 length: 11 residues. The V end was cut by 7 bases, the J end by 2 bases, with 8 bases between. CDR1 is DFQATT, CDR2 SNEGSKA, per germline (reference sequence). CDR3 DNA sequence: TGCAGTGTCCTTGATAACACTGAAGCTTTCTTT. The encoded protein is CSVLDNTEAFF.

This clone has a handful of counts. V usage is TRBV30 and J usage is TRBJ1-3; D remains ambiguous. In germline, CDR1 is GTSNPN, CDR2 SVGIG (reference sequence). Trimming stripped 3 bases from V and 2 bases from J, with 8 bases between. The CDR3 covers 13 residues. Written as DNA, the CDR3 is TGTGCCTGGAGCACGGGCCCTGGAAACACCATATATTTT. Amino acids: CAWSTGPGNTIYF.

The chain has TRBV2 and TRBJ1-2; D uncertain. The CDR3 runs to 13 residues. The V end lost 8 bases, the J end lost 4 bases, and 14 bases lay between the germline ends. Germline lookup yields CDR1 SNHLY and CDR2 FYNNEI. The CDR3 here is CASSDPESYGYTF. The CDR3 nucleotides read TGTGCCAGCTCCGACCCCGAGAGCTATGGCTACACCTTC.

The rearrangement uses TRBV25-1 and TRBJ2-3; weak D call: TRBD2 (5 bases). Germline V gene lookup returns CDR1 MGHDK and CDR2 SYGVNS. Trimming took off 5 bases at V and 0 bases at J, with 12 bases between the two ends. The CDR3 is 15 residues long. The CDR3 bases are TGTGCCAGCAGTTCTTTGGCGGGCAGCACAGATACGCAGTATTTT. It encodes CASSSLAGSTDTQYF. The full variable domain, its missing parts supplied by reference TRBV25-1 and TRBJ2-3, is EADIYQTPRYLVIGTGKKITLECSQTMGHDKMYWYQQDPGMELHLIHYSYGVNSTEKGDLSSESTVSRIRTEHFPLTLESARPSHTSQYLCASSSLAGSTDTQYFGPGTRLTVL.

This chain uses TRBV30 with TRBJ1-1, with 7 bases aligning to TRBD1. The CDR3 contains 14 residues. V lost 3 bases and J lost 3; bases outside the gene matches: 7. Germline-derived CDR1 and CDR2 are GTSNPN and SVGIG (reference sequence). Here the CDR3 reads CAWRPDRIYTEAFF. The DNA of the CDR3 is TGTGCCTGGAGACCGGACAGGATTTACACTGAAGCTTTCTTT.

V and J are TRBV4-3 and TRBJ2-2; D is unclear. V lost 4 bases and J lost 5, with 14 bases in between. Germline values: CDR1 LGHNA, CDR2 YSLEER. The CDR3 has 15 amino acids. Here the CDR3 DNA reads TGCGCCAGCAGCCCCCAAGCTAGGGATACCGGGGAGCTGTTTTTT. It yields the protein CASSPQARDTGELFF.

This clone was seen only a few times. The V call is TRBV2, the J call TRBJ2-3; D possibly matches TRBD1 or TRBD2 (5 bases each). Trimming pared 6 bases from V and 1 base from J, leaving 8 bases between. CDR3 length equals 13 residues. Looked up from germline, CDR1 is SNHLY and CDR2 is FYNNEI. The CDR3 sequence is CASSRDRTDTQYF. CDR3 in DNA: TGTGCCAGCAGCCGGGACCGCACAGATACGCAGTATTTT.

This clone has just a few counts. The chain is built from TRBV4-3 and TRBJ1-1; D gene ambiguous. CDR3 length: 13 residues. The V end was cut by 1 base, the J end by 4 bases, with 7 bases between. CDR1 and CDR2 (germline): LGHNA, YSLEER. The CDR3 DNA reads as TGCGCCAGCAGCCAAGCGTGGGCCACTGAAGCTTTCTTT. Its protein product is CASSQAWATEAFF.

This clone was detected only a few times. This chain links TRBV25-1 with TRBJ1-2, with no clear D. This CDR3 contains 12 residues. V was clipped by 7 bases and J by 4 bases, with 10 bases between them. Germline CDR1 is MGHDK and CDR2 is SYGVNS. The CDR3 nucleotides read TGTGCCAGCAAGGGAGTAAGCTATGGCTACACCTTC. This gives the protein CASKGVSYGYTF.

This rearrangement joins TRBV7-9 to TRBJ1-5; TRBD1 matches 9 bases. The germline CDR1 and CDR2 sequences are SEHNR and FQNEAQ (reference sequence). V was pared by 5 bases and J by 4 bases, with 9 bases of the junction left unmatched. The CDR3 covers 16 residues. The DNA of the CDR3 is TGTGCCAGCAGCCGCACAGGGGGCCAAAATAATCAGCCCCAGCATTTT. It translates to CASSRTGGQNNQPQHF.

J is TRBJ2-7 and V is TRBV27; possibly TRBD1 for D (6 bases). Per germline, CDR1 MNHEY and CDR2 SMNVEV (reference sequence). The CDR3 contains 13 residues. Trimming took 8 bases from V and 4 from J, leaving 15 bases between them. The CDR3 region is CASGSQGTYEQYV. The CDR3 bases are TGTGCCAGCGGATCGCAGGGGACGTACGAGCAGTACGTC.

This chain uses TRBV4-1 with TRBJ2-6, with 8 bases aligning to TRBD1. The CDR3 length is 17 residues. CDR1 MGHRA and CDR2 YSYEKL come from the germline V gene. V lost 1 base, J lost 0 bases, and 2 bases stayed unmatched. This CDR3 is CASSQGQGSSGANVLTF. The CDR3 nucleotides read TGCGCCAGCAGCCAAGGACAGGGGAGCTCTGGGGCCAACGTCCTGACTTTC.

The genes are TRBV18 and TRBJ2-3, with D possibly TRBD2 on 6 matching bases. There are 14 residues in the CDR3. CDR1 and CDR2 from the germline V gene are KGHSH and LQKENI. Trimming shortened V by 1 base and J by 5 bases, and 10 bases separated the two germline ends. CDR3 in DNA: TGTGCCAGCTCACCACAGGGGAGGAGAGATACGCAGTATTTT. Its protein is CASSPQGRRDTQYF.

This clone turned up a few times. The chain is built from TRBV29-1 and TRBJ2-3; D is uncertain. Germline lookup yields CDR1 SQVTM and CDR2 ANQGSEA. The CDR3 covers 13 residues. The germline V and J ends were trimmed by 4 bases and 2 bases, with 10 bases remaining between them. The DNA for the CDR3 is TGCAGCGTTGGATTTACAGACACAGATACGCAGTATTTT. Translating gives CSVGFTDTDTQYF.

This clone has only a few counts. This chain links TRBV21-1 with TRBJ1-1; the table names TRBD1, a call not compared with the DNA. TRBV21-1 is tagged as a pseudogene. This CDR3 has 14 residues. CDR3 coding DNA: TGTGCCAGCAGCCAGGGGACAGTGAACACTGAAGCTTTCTTT. This encodes CASSQGTVNTEAFF.

The rearrangement links TRBV29-1 to TRBJ2-5; no firm D call. There are 13 residues in the CDR3. Trimming took off 2 bases at V and 2 bases at J, with 9 bases between the two ends. From germline, CDR1 is SQVTM and CDR2 ANQGSEA. The CDR3 sequence is CSVEQAVQETQYF. CDR3 DNA: TGCAGCGTTGAACAGGCGGTTCAAGAGACCCAGTACTTC.

The chain combines TRBV5-1 with TRBJ2-1; TRBD2 matches 8 bases. Germline V gene data show CDR1 as SGHRS and CDR2 as YFSETQ. With 3 bases clipped from V and 8 bases from J, the junction kept 19 bases outside the gene matches. The CDR3 is made up of 18 amino acids. The CDR3 nucleotides are TGCGCCAGCAGCTCTCCCAGGCTGAGCGGGGGTTCCATGGATGAGCAGTTCTTC. This translates into CASSSPRLSGGSMDEQFF.

In this sample, this clone turned up a few times. The chain combines TRBV11-2 with TRBJ2-3; TRBD2 agrees at 10 bases. Germline V CDR1 and CDR2: SGHAT, FQNNGV. The CDR3 is 16 amino acids. With 5 bases clipped from V and 8 bases from J, the junction kept 13 bases outside the gene matches. CDR3 DNA: TGTGCCAGCAGCCTGGGGGTTAGCGGGAGGTTAGGTACGCAGTATTTT. Protein product: CASSLGVSGRLGTQYF. The variable domain in full, with the rest retrieved from reference TRBV11-2 and TRBJ2-3, is EAGVAQSPRYKIIEKRQSVAFWCNPISGHATLYWYQQILGQGPKLLIQFQNNGVVDDSQLPKDRFSAERLKGVDSTLKIQPAKLEDSAVYLCASSLGVSGRLGTQYFGPGTRLTVL.

V usage is TRBV7-2 and J usage is TRBJ2-2; no reliable D call. V dropped 2 bases and J dropped 9 bases, with 10 bases sitting between them. The CDR3 is 13 amino acids. CDR1 and CDR2 (germline): SGHTA, FQGNSA. The CDR3 here is CASSLMGSRELFF. In DNA form, the CDR3 reads TGTGCCAGCAGCTTAATGGGAAGCAGGGAGCTGTTTTTT.

This clone was counted a few times. The chain combines TRBV7-9 with TRBJ1-6; D unclear. Looked up from germline, CDR1 is SEHNR and CDR2 is FQNEAQ (reference sequence). Trimming pared 5 bases from V and 9 bases from J, leaving 14 bases between. This CDR3 is 14 amino acids long. CDR3: CASSGATSSSPLHF. Here the CDR3 DNA reads TGTGCCAGCAGCGGTGCGACCAGTTCTTCACCCCTCCACTTT.

V is TRBV14 and J is TRBJ2-7; 11 positions match TRBD2. Germline V lookup: CDR1 SGHDN, CDR2 FVKESK. CDR3 length: 18 amino acids. Losses at the gene ends were 0 bases for V and 0 bases for J; bases not matched to a gene: 7. CDR3 residues: CASSQDSELAGGSYEQYV. In nucleotides, the CDR3 is TGTGCCAGCAGCCAAGATTCGGAGCTAGCGGGAGGCTCCTACGAGCAGTACGTC.